These 23 T cell receptor beta chains were all obtained from the same sample, sequenced in a study of T cells in Graves' hyperthyroidism and ophthalmopathy. Amplification of TCR beta CDR3 regions was performed using RNA transcripts as template. Carried out on the TCR CDR3, a first-round RT-PCR used the HTBI primer set. MiXCR, run by TCRdb on the multiplex PCR reads, gives a single entry per CDR3 protein. This table has some 400,000 distinct CDR3 sequences, around 13% appearing once. Specimen: blood. The receptors come from an older woman with Graves' hyperthyroidism.

This clonotype showed up just a few times. This chain links TRBV5-5 with TRBJ2-5; 12 nucleotides align to TRBD2. V lost 3 bases and J lost 1; bases outside the gene matches: 1. The germline CDR1 and CDR2 sequences are SGHKS and YYEKEE (reference sequence). The CDR3 is made up of 15 amino acids. CDR3 in DNA: TGTGCCAGCAGCTCTAGCGGGAGGGCCCAAGAGACCCAGTACTTC. Its translation: CASSSSGRAQETQYF.

This chain joins TRBV4-1 and TRBJ1-5; tentative D call: TRBD1 (5 bases). The V gene's germline CDR1 is MGHRA and CDR2 YSYEKL. CDR3 length: 16 residues. The ends were cut back, 2 bases at V and 3 bases at J, with 14 bases in the middle. The CDR3: CASSQPDGTLNQPQHF. CDR3 DNA sequence: TGCGCCAGCAGCCAACCGGACGGGACTCTCAATCAGCCCCAGCATTTT.

This clonotype showed up just a few times. The chain carries TRBV5-1 and TRBJ2-2, with 11 bases aligning to TRBD1. V gave up 7 bases and J gave up 0 bases; unmatched junction bases: 2. The CDR3 spans 15 residues. Germline V gene lookup returns CDR1 SGHRS and CDR2 YFSETQ. CDR3 coding DNA: TGCGCCAGCGGACAGGGGGCAACGAACACCGGGGAGCTGTTTTTT. Protein: CASGQGATNTGELFF.

This clonotype was counted many times. The chain uses TRBV18 and TRBJ1-2; no firm D call. With 2 bases removed from V and 2 bases from J, the gap between germline ends came to 6 bases. Germline CDR1 is KGHSH and CDR2 is LQKENI. The CDR3 has 13 amino acids. The CDR3 sequence: CASSPTENYGYTF. Written as DNA, the CDR3 is TGTGCCAGCTCACCAACGGAAAACTATGGCTACACCTTC.

This clonotype has at least ten counts. The chain carries TRBV20-1 and TRBJ2-1; D not resolved. With 6 bases removed from V and 4 bases from J, the gap between germline ends came to 16 bases. Germline loops: CDR1 DFQATT, CDR2 SNEGSKA (reference sequence). The CDR3 runs 14 residues. The CDR3 DNA sequence: TGCAGTGCAATGGGCCAGCTCCGGTACAATGAGCAGTTCTTC. It is translated as CSAMGQLRYNEQFF.

This clonotype appeared many times. The chain joins TRBV12-3 or TRBV12-4 to TRBJ1-4, with 8 nucleotides matching TRBD1. With V trimmed by 5 bases and J by 7 bases, 6 bases remained unmatched. The CDR3 has 14 residues. The DNA for the CDR3 is TGTGCCAGCAGTCGCAGGGGGCTGTCTGAAAAACTGTTTTTT. It encodes CASSRRGLSEKLFF.

This clonotype appeared many times. The chain employs TRBV5-1 and TRBJ2-5; 8 nucleotides match TRBD2. The germline V gene encodes CDR1 SGHRS and CDR2 YFSETQ. There are 16 residues in the CDR3. Losses at the gene ends were 4 bases for V and 5 bases for J; bases not matched to a gene: 13. This CDR3 is CASSPYFRAGVETQYF. For the CDR3, the DNA is TGCGCCAGCAGCCCTTACTTCCGAGCGGGAGTGGAGACCCAGTACTTC.

On this clonotype itself: With a much larger clone just one base away, this may be a read error. The chain employs TRBV30 and TRBJ2-1, with 8 bases that match TRBD1. This CDR3 has 15 residues. Trimming took 3 bases from V and 10 from J; bases not matched to a gene: 14. Per the germline V gene, CDR1 is GTSNPN and CDR2 is SVGIG (reference sequence). In nucleotides, the CDR3 is TGTGCCTGGAGAGGACAGGGAAAGGGCACCTACGAGCAGTTCTTC. It yields the protein CAWRGQGKGTYEQFF.

The chain employs TRBV2 and TRBJ1-4; 9 bases line up with TRBD1. Germline CDR1 and CDR2: SNHLY and FYNNEI. The J segment lost 8 bases and the V segment lost 3 bases, leaving 10 bases of the junction unmatched. The length of the CDR3 is 16 residues. The CDR3 DNA reads TGTGCCAGCAGTGAGTCGGGACAGGGAGGGAGCGAAAAACTGTTTTTT. Translation: CASSESGQGGSEKLFF.

Worth noting for this clonotype: A read error may be the cause here, since a much bigger clone is one base away. The chain has TRBV5-1 and TRBJ2-1; 8 positions agree with TRBD2. This CDR3 has 14 amino acids. Germline V gene lookup returns CDR1 SGHRS and CDR2 YFSETQ. The CDR3 DNA is TGCGCCAGCAGCTTAAGCGGGAGCCCGGATGAGCAGTCCTTC. Protein sequence: CASSLSGSPDEQSF.

This clonotype was counted ten times or more. This chain connects TRBV11-3 to TRBJ2-5, with D unclear. The V end was cut by 5 bases, the J end by 1 base, with 5 bases between. CDR3 length: 12 residues. Germline-derived CDR1 and CDR2 are SGHNT and YENEEA. For the CDR3, the DNA is TGTGCCAGCAGCGTCCCCCAAGAGACCCAGTACTTC. Its protein product is CASSVPQETQYF.

The sample holds a few counts of this clonotype. The V gene is TRBV4-1, the J gene TRBJ2-3, with 10 nucleotides matching TRBD2. From germline, CDR1 is MGHRA and CDR2 YSYEKL. This CDR3 comprises 18 residues. V lost 1 base and J lost 2; bases outside the gene matches: 9. The CDR3 region is CASSQVRTSGATTDTQYF. DNA of the CDR3: TGCGCCAGCAGCCAAGTGCGCACTAGCGGGGCAACCACAGATACGCAGTATTTT.

In this sample, this clonotype turned up many times. The J gene is TRBJ1-6, the V gene TRBV2; 11 bases map to TRBD1. This CDR3 is built from 14 residues. V shed 7 bases, J shed 8 bases, and the junction held 4 bases outside the gene matches. In germline, CDR1 is SNHLY, CDR2 FYNNEI. The CDR3 nucleotides are TGTGCCAGCAACCGGGACAGGGGGGATTCACCCCTCCACTTT. This encodes CASNRDRGDSPLHF.

This clonotype has a handful of counts. The J gene is TRBJ1-4, the V gene TRBV5-1; D uncertain. Germline CDR1 reads SGHRS; CDR2 reads YFSETQ. The V gene lost 0 bases and the J gene lost 0 bases, with 6 bases spanning the gap. The CDR3 consists of 15 residues. The DNA of the CDR3 is TGCGCCAGCAGCTTGGACAGCCCAACTAATGAAAAACTGTTTTTT. Its translation: CASSLDSPTNEKLFF. The full variable domain, its missing parts supplied by reference TRBV5-1 and TRBJ1-4, is KAGVTQTPRYLIKTRGQQVTLSCSPISGHRSVSWYQQTPGQGLQFLFEYFSETQRNKGNFPGRFSGRQFSNSRSEMNVSTLELGDSALYLCASSLDSPTNEKLFFGSGTQLSVL.

This clonotype has a count of ten or more. This chain's CDR3 is CASSGTGGNSEAFF. As DNA, the CDR3 is TGCGCCAGCAGCGGGACAGGGGGCAATTCTGAAGCTTTCTTT. J is TRBJ1-1 and V is TRBV5-1; 12 bases are shared with TRBD1. Unmatched junction bases numbered 4, after V lost 4 bases and J lost 6 bases. Germline loops: CDR1 SGHRS, CDR2 YFSETQ. There are 14 residues in the CDR3.

This clonotype was seen many times. The chain employs TRBV27 and TRBJ2-7, with 8 bases matching TRBD1. V shed 5 bases, J shed 0 bases, and the junction held 9 bases outside the gene matches. Germline V gene sequence: CDR1 MNHEY, CDR2 SMNVEV (reference sequence). The CDR3 totals 16 residues. The CDR3 region is CASSTIPGQASYEQYF. CDR3 sequence (DNA): TGTGCCAGCAGTACAATTCCGGGACAGGCCTCCTACGAGCAGTACTTC.

This clonotype has at least ten counts. In DNA, the CDR3 is TGTGCCAGCAGTTCGACAGGGTCGTGGGAGACCCAGTACTTC. It specifies CASSSTGSWETQYF. The chain carries TRBV12-3 or TRBV12-4 and TRBJ2-5; the match to TRBD1 covers 7 bases. The CDR3 is 14 amino acids. After removal of 4 bases from V and 5 bases from J, the junction contained 7 bases not matched to a gene.

This rearrangement joins TRBV18 to TRBJ2-5, with D unresolved. V was cut by 2 bases and J by 4 bases, with 5 bases left in between. The germline gives CDR1 KGHSH, CDR2 LQKENI. This CDR3 comprises 12 residues. The CDR3 sequence: CASSPDRETQYF. The DNA of the CDR3 is TGTGCCAGCTCACCAGATCGAGAGACCCAGTACTTC.

This clonotype was recorded at least ten times. The V and J genes are TRBV5-5 and TRBJ1-5, with D tentatively TRBD1 (5 bases). CDR3 length equals 15 residues. Between the trimmed V and J ends, which lost 4 bases and 4 bases, there was a span of 15 bases. Looked up from germline, CDR1 is SGHKS and CDR2 is YYEKEE (reference sequence). The CDR3 here is CASSPGRGGNQPQHF. DNA for the CDR3: TGTGCCAGCAGCCCGGGAAGGGGTGGGAATCAGCCCCAGCATTTT.

Many counts were recorded for this clonotype. This chain uses TRBV2 with TRBJ2-1, with 13 bases aligning to TRBD2. Germline trimming cut 5 bases from V and 7 bases from J; bases unmatched to any gene: 8. The CDR3 has 16 amino acids. Germline-derived CDR1 and CDR2 are SNHLY and FYNNEI. The CDR3 DNA sequence: TGTGCCAGCAGTCGACTAGCGGGAGGCGCGGGAAATGAGCAGTTCTTC. It yields the protein CASSRLAGGAGNEQFF.

The chain has TRBV7-9 and TRBJ2-1, with unresolved D. Germline-derived CDR1 and CDR2 are SEHNR and FQNEAQ (reference sequence). V was shortened by 5 bases and J by 0 bases, with 8 bases between the two germline ends. The CDR3 runs to 14 residues. The CDR3 DNA reads as TGTGCCAGCAGCCCCTCAGTCTCCTACAATGAGCAGTTCTTC. Its protein is CASSPSVSYNEQFF.

This clonotype has more than one count but fewer than ten. The chain couples TRBV10-3 to TRBJ2-1; 7 bases match TRBD2. V shed 10 bases, J shed 5 bases, and the junction held 14 bases outside the gene matches. This CDR3 comprises 15 residues. In germline, CDR1 is ENHRY, CDR2 SYGVKD. Here the CDR3 DNA reads TGTGCCACGACTCGCGGACTAGGGGAAAACAATGAGCAGTTCTTC. Translated: CATTRGLGENNEQFF.

This clonotype was found many times. This chain joins TRBV7-2 and TRBJ2-3; TRBD2 is a possible D gene (5 bases). Trimming left V 5 bases short and J 5 bases short, with 17 bases between. The CDR3 is 15 residues long. Germline V lookup: CDR1 SGHTA, CDR2 FQGNSA. The CDR3 DNA follows: TGTACCAGCAGCCTCGGGGTGGTAGTCTTAGATACGCAGTATTTT. Amino acid sequence: CTSSLGVVVLDTQYF.